Detailed here is one TCR beta chain. The antigen is undetermined. This entry is derived from a study of T-cell memory formation after mild COVID-19. TCRdb reprocessed the 5' RACE reads via MiXCR and lists one record per CDR3 protein. The sample carries hundreds of thousands of distinct CDR3 sequences, roughly 23% recorded once. Study-level findings and limits: Contracting clones localized mainly to CM and EM when CD4+ and mainly to EMRA when CD8+.

The CDR3 is made up of 16 amino acids. Germline V gene data show CDR1 as SGHDN and CDR2 as FVKESK. The ends were cut back, 2 bases at V and 3 bases at J, with 14 bases in the middle. The sample was PBMCs or a T cell subset sorted from them (not recorded which). This sequence originates from an adult woman who had mild COVID-19 (a few samples of this study predate the infection). Cell type and time point are not known. The V gene is TRBV14, the J gene TRBJ2-4; D is unresolved. The CDR3, as DNA: TGTGCCAGCAGCCAACACCAGTCGCTGGGCAAAAACATTCAGTACTTC. It encodes CASSQHQSLGKNIQYF.